Listed below are T cell receptor beta chains from one sample, sequenced in a study of T cells in Graves' hyperthyroidism and ophthalmopathy. Using its own MiXCR run on the multiplex PCR reads, TCRdb lists one record per CDR3 protein. Among nearly 600,000 distinct CDR3 sequences listed, 11% to 15% were seen once. Sequencing was done on a sample of blood. The receptor set was obtained from a woman between 18 and 29 years old with Graves' ophthalmopathy. Both conserved end residues are part of each CDR3. A D gene is named only where the DNA matches it firmly. A row's size may be missing; if present it is once, few, many or a size class.

>TRBD1|-|TRBJ1-2|TRBV29-1
CSLEFRDRDYGYTF
TGCAGCCTTGAGTTTCGGGACAGGGACTATGGCTACACCTTC
>-|many|TRBJ2-5|TRBV6-1
CASSPGATQYF
TGTGCCAGCAGCCCGGGCGCGACCCAGTACTTC
>-|many|TRBJ2-5|TRBV7-3
CASSLTAGWQVQETQYF
TGTGCCAGCAGCTTAACGGCCGGGTGGCAAGTCCAAGAGACCCAGTACTTC
>TRBD2|few|TRBJ2-7|TRBV30
CAWSATSGIYEQYF
TGTGCCTGGAGTGCAACTAGCGGGATATACGAGCAGTACTTC
>-|many|TRBJ2-4|TRBV5-1
CASSSGIPPNIQYF
TGCGCCAGCAGCTCGGGAATTCCCCCGAACATTCAGTACTTC
>-|many|TRBJ2-1|TRBV28
CASSQPRTHNEQFF
TGTGCCAGCAGTCAGCCCCGGACGCACAATGAGCAGTTCTTC
>TRBD1|many|TRBJ2-1|TRBV5-1
CASSFDRGLWDEQFF
TGCGCCAGCAGCTTCGACAGGGGGCTTTGGGATGAGCAGTTCTTC
>-|many|TRBJ2-3|TRBV7-9
CASSLGGSFTDTQYF
TGTGCCAGCAGCTTGGGGGGATCGTTCACAGATACGCAGTATTTT
>TRBD1|-|TRBJ1-2|TRBV28
CASSQGTGAFGNYGYIF
TGTGCCAGCAGTCAGGGGACAGGGGCTTTTGGAAACTATGGCTACATCTTC
>-|many|TRBJ2-7|TRBV12-3/TRBV12-4
CASSLLGGTSYEQYF
TGTGCCAGCAGTTTGCTAGGCGGGACCTCCTACGAGCAGTACTTC
>TRBD2|many|TRBJ2-1|TRBV7-2
CATRTSLIEQFF
TGTGCCACCCGGACTAGTTTAATTGAGCAGTTCTTC
>-|-|TRBJ2-7|TRBV30
CAWTGGNPYEQYF
TGTGCCTGGACAGGAGGGAATCCCTACGAGCAGTACTTC
>-|few|TRBJ2-7|TRBV30
CAWSVLRTPYEQYF
TGTGCCTGGAGTGTACTCCGGACACCCTACGAGCAGTACTTC
>TRBD1|few|TRBJ2-1|TRBV12-5
CASGPGQQYNEQFF
TGTGCTAGTGGGCCGGGACAGCAGTACAATGAGCAGTTCTTC
>-|many|TRBJ2-3|TRBV30
CAWSEEDTQYF
TGTGCCTGGAGTGAGGAGGATACGCAGTATTTT
>TRBD2|many|TRBJ2-3|TRBV5-5
CASSLGLAGTDTQYF
TGTGCCAGCAGTTTGGGACTAGCGGGCACAGATACGCAGTATTTT
>-|many|TRBJ1-4|TRBV9
CASSVDGGTTNEKLFF
TGTGCCAGCAGCGTAGATGGGGGCACAACTAATGAAAAACTGTTTTTT
>-|many|TRBJ2-7|TRBV2
CASSPTREQYF
TGTGCCAGCAGCCCGACCCGGGAGCAGTACTTC
>-|-|TRBJ1-6|TRBV4-3
CASSQVVNSPLHF
TGCGCCAGCAGCCAAGTCGTTAATTCACCCCTCCACTTT
>TRBD1|-|TRBJ2-2|TRBV5-1
CASSLPDRGIGELFF
TGCGCCAGCAGCCTTCCCGACAGGGGGATCGGGGAGCTGTTTTTT
>TRBD2|many|TRBJ2-1|TRBV5-1
CASSPSGRNNEQFF
TGCGCCAGCAGCCCCAGCGGGAGGAACAATGAGCAGTTCTTC
>-|many|TRBJ1-2|TRBV3-1
CASSLRTVGLSGYTF
TGTGCCAGCAGCCTTCGGACAGTGGGTCTCTCAGGCTACACCTTC
>TRBD1|many|TRBJ1-1|TRBV4-1
CASSPRQGANTEAFF
TGTGCCAGCTCACCACGACAGGGGGCGAACACTGAAGCTTTCTTT
>-|few|TRBJ1-5|TRBV2
CASRETGDQPQHF
TGTGCCAGCAGGGAAACGGGGGATCAGCCCCAGCATTTT
>TRBD1|many|TRBJ1-1|TRBV11-2
CASSLGTGPTTEAFF
TGTGCCAGCAGCTTAGGGACAGGGCCAACGACTGAAGCTTTCTTT
>-|many|TRBJ2-3|TRBV3-1
CASSQTPGKRPDTQYF
TGTGCCAGCAGCCAAACACCGGGGAAGCGCCCAGATACGCAGTATTTT
>-|few|TRBJ2-7|TRBV28
CASSLPEDGTYEQYF
TGTGCCAGCAGTTTACCAGAGGACGGGACCTACGAGCAGTACTTC
>-|-|TRBJ2-1|TRBV27
CASKDLGYNEQFF
TGTGCCAGCAAGGATCTCGGCTACAATGAGCAGTTCTTC
>TRBD2|-|TRBJ2-1|TRBV6-2/TRBV6-3
CASSYLGGRVYNEQFF
TGTGCCAGCAGTTACCTCGGCGGGAGGGTCTACAATGAGCAGTTCTTC
>TRBD1|many|TRBJ2-3|TRBV18
CASSQDRGLADTQYF
TGTGCCAGCTCCCAGGACAGGGGGTTGGCAGATACGCAGTATTTT
>-|many|TRBJ2-1|TRBV9
CASSAPPPLKVGPYNEQFF
TGTGCCAGCAGCGCCCCCCCCCCCTTGAAGGTAGGACCCTACAATGAGCAGTTCTTC
>TRBD2|-|TRBJ2-1|TRBV20-1
CSARYPTSGNHNEQFF
TGCAGTGCTAGGTACCCTACTAGCGGGAACCACAATGAGCAGTTCTTC
>-|few|TRBJ2-3|TRBV6-1
CASTRGQTTDTQYF
TGTGCCAGCACCCGAGGGCAGACCACAGATACGCAGTATTTT
>TRBD2|few|TRBJ2-1|TRBV6-2/TRBV6-3
CASSTTRGGSYNEQFF
TGTGCCAGCAGTACGACGCGCGGGGGCTCCTACAATGAGCAGTTCTTC
>-|many|TRBJ2-7|TRBV6-1
CASRASAGSYEQYF
TGTGCCAGCAGGGCTTCGGCAGGATCCTACGAGCAGTACTTC
>-|many|TRBJ2-3|TRBV10-2
CASSDSPGSYSRTDTQYF
TGCGCCAGCAGTGACTCACCCGGGAGCTATAGTAGGACAGATACGCAGTATTTT
>-|-|TRBJ1-5|TRBV28
CASSLLIFRGGSVGNQPQHF
TGTGCCAGCAGTTTATTAATTTTTCGGGGGGGGAGTGTAGGCAATCAGCCCCAGCATTTT
>-|few|TRBJ1-6|TRBV12-5
CASGLVGRREGPLHF
TGTGCTAGTGGTTTGGTAGGGCGCAGGGAGGGACCCCTCCACTTT
>-|-|TRBJ2-5|TRBV11-2
CASSSPGVGGETQYF
TGTGCCAGCAGCTCGCCAGGGGTTGGTGGAGAGACCCAGTACTTC
>-|-|TRBJ2-1|TRBV30
CAWSPASSYNEQFF
TGTGCCTGGAGTCCCGCTTCCTCCTACAATGAGCAGTTCTTC